This TCR beta chain came from a study of somatic mutations in cytotoxic T cells in rheumatoid arthritis. Trimming cost V 6 bases and J 2 bases; bases outside gene matches: 5. Germline values: CDR1 SGHVS, CDR2 FNYEAQ. The CDR3 is 14 amino acids. This table comes from immunoSEQ multiplex PCR, and its TCRdb copy is limited to in-frame clones, with some not included. Of around 3,000 clones detected, roughly nine tenths appear once; the ten largest clones hold roughly a third. This rearrangement joins TRBV7-6 to TRBJ2-5; 8 bases fit TRBD2. The source of this sequence is a woman aged 60 to 75 with rheumatoid arthritis. The sample taken for sequencing was CD8+ T cells sorted from blood. CDR3 in DNA: TGTGCCAGCAGGAGCGGGGGACCTCAAGAGACCCAGTACTTC. It codes for CASRSGGPQETQYF.